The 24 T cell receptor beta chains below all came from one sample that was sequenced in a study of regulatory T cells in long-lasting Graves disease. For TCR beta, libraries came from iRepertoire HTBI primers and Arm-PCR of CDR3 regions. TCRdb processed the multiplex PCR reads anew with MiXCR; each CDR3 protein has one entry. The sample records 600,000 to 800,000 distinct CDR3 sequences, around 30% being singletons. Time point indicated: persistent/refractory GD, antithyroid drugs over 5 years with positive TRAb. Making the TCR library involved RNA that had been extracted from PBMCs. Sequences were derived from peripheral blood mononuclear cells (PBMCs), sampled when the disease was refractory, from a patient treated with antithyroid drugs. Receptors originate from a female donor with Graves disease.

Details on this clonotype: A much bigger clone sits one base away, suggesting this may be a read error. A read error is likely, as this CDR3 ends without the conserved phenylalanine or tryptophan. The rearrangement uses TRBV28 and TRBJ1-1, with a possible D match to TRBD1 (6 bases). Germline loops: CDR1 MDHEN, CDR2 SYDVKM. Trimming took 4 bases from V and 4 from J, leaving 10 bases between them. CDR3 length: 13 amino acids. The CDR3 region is CASSSQGITEAFL. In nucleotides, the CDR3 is TGTGCCAGCAGTTCCCAGGGGATCACTGAAGCTTTCCTT.

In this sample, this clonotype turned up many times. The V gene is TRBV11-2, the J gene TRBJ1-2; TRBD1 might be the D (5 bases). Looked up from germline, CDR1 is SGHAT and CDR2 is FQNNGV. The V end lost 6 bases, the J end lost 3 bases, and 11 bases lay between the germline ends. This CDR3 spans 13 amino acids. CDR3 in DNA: TGTGCCAGCAGTTTTGGAGGGGACTATGGCTACACCTTC. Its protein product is CASSFGGDYGYTF. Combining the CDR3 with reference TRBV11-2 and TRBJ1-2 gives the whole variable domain EAGVAQSPRYKIIEKRQSVAFWCNPISGHATLYWYQQILGQGPKLLIQFQNNGVVDDSQLPKDRFSAERLKGVDSTLKIQPAKLEDSAVYLCASSFGGDYGYTFGSGTRLTVV.

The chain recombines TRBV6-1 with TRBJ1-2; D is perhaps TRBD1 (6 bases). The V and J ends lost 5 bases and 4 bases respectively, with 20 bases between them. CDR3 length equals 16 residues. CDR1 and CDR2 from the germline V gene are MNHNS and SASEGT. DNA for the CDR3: TGTGCCAGCAGTCCCCACCAAGGGCAGGGGATCTATGGCTACACCTTC. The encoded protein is CASSPHQGQGIYGYTF.

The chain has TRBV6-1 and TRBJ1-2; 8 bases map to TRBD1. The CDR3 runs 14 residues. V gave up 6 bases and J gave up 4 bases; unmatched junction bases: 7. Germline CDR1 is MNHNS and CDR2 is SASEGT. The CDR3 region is CASRRQGFVYGYTF. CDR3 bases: TGTGCCAGCAGGCGACAGGGGTTCGTCTATGGCTACACCTTC.

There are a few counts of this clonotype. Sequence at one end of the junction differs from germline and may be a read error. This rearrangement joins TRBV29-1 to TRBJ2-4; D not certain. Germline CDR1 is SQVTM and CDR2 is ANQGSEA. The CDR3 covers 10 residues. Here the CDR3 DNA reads TGCAGCGTCCAACAAAACATTCGGTACTTC. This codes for CSVQQNIRYF.

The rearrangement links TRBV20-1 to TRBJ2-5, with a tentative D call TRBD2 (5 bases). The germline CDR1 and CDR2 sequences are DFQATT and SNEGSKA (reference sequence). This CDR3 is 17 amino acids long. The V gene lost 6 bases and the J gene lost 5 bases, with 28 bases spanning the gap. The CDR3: CSALPGVGVGIDETQYF. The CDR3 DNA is TGCAGTGCCCTCCCCGGGGTGGGTGTTGGCATTGATGAGACCCAGTACTTC.

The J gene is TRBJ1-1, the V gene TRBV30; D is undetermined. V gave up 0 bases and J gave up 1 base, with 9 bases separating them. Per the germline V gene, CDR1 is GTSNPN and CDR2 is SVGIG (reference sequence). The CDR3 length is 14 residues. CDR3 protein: CAWSVRLANTEAFF. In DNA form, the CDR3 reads TGTGCCTGGAGTGTAAGGCTGGCGAACACTGAAGCTTTCTTT.

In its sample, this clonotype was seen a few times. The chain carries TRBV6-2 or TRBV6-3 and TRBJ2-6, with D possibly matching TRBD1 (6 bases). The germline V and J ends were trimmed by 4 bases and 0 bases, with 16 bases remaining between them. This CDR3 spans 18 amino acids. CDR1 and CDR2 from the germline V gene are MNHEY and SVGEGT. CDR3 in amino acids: CASSSPTVGGSGANVLTF. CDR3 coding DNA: TGTGCCAGCAGTTCCCCGACGGTAGGGGGCTCTGGGGCCAACGTCCTGACTTTC.

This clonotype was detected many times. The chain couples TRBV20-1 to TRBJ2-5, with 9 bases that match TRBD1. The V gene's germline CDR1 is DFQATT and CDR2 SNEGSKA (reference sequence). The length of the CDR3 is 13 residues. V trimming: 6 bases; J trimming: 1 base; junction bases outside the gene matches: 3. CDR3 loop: CSAKTGGQETQYF. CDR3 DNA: TGCAGTGCCAAGACAGGGGGCCAAGAGACCCAGTACTTC.

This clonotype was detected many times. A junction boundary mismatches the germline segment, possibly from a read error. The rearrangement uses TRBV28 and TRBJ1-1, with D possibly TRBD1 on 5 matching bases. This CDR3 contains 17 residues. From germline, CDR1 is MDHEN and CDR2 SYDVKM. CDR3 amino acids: CASREIFQQDRSWTPLF. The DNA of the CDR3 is TGTGCCAGCCGGGAGATCTTCCAACAAGATCGTTCCTGGACACCCCTCTTT.

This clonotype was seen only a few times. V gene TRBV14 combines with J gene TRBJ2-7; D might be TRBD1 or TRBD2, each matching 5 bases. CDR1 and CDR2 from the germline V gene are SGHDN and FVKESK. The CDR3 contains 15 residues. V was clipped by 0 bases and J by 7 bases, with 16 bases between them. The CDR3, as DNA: TGTGCCAGCAGCCAAGATACTAGGGGAGATGAGGAGCAGTACTTC. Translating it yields CASSQDTRGDEEQYF.

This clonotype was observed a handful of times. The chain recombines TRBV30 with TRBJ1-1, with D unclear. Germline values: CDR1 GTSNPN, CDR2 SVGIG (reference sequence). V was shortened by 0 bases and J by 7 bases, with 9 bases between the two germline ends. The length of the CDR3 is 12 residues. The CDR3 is CAWSVQGREAFF. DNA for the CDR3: TGTGCCTGGAGTGTACAAGGACGTGAAGCTTTCTTT.

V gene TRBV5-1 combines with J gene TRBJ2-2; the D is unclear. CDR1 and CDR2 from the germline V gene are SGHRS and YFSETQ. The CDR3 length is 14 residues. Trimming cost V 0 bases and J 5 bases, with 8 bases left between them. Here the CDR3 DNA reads TGCGCCAGCAGCTTGGACTTACTTACCGGGGAGCTGTTTTTT. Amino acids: CASSLDLLTGELFF.

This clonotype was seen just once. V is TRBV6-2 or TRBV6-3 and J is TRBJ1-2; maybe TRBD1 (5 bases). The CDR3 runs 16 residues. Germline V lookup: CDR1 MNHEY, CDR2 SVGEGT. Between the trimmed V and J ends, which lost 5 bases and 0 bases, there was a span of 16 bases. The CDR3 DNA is TGTGCCAGCAGTAAAGCACAAGGGGCCGCTAACTATGGCTACACCTTC. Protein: CASSKAQGAANYGYTF.

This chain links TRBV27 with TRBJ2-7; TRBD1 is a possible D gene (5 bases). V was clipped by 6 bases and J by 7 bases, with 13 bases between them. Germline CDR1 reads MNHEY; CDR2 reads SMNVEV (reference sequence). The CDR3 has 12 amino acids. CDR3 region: CASSLPDSEQYF. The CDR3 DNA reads TGTGCCAGCAGCCTACCCGACAGTGAGCAGTACTTC.

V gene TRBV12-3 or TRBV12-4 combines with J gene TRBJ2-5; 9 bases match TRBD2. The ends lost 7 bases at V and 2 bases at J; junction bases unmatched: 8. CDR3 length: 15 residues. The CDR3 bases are TGTGCCAGCAATCCGACTAGCGGATCACAAGAGACCCAGTACTTC. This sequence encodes CASNPTSGSQETQYF.

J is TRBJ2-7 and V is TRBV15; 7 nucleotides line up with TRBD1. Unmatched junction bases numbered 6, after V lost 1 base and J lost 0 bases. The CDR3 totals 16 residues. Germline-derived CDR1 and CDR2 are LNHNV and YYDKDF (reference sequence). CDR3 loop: CATSRGPGQSSYEQYF. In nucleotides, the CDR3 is TGTGCCACCAGCAGAGGCCCGGGACAGAGCTCCTACGAGCAGTACTTC.

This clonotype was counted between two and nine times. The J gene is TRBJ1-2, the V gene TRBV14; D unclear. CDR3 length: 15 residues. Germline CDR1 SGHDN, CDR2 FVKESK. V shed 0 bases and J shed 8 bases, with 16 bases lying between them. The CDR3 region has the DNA TGTGCCAGCAGCCAAGATGCCGGGTTGGGCTACGGCTACACCTTC. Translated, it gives CASSQDAGLGYGYTF.

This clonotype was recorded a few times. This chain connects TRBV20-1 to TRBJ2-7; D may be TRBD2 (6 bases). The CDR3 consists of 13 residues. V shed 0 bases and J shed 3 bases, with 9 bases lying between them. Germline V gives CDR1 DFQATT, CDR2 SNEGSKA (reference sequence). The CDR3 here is CSARDRRGYEQYF. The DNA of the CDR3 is TGCAGTGCTAGAGATCGGCGGGGCTACGAGCAGTACTTC.

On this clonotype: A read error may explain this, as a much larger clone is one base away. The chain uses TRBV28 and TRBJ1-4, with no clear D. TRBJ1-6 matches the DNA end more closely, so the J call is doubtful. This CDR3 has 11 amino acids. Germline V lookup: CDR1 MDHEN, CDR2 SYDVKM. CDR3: CASSYNSLLHF. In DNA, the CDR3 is TGTGCCAGCAGCTATAATTCACTCCTCCACTTT.

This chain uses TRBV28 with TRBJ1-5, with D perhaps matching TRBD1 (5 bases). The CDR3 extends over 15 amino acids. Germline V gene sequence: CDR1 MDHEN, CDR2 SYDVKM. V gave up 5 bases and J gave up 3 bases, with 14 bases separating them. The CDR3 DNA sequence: TGTGCCAGCAGTCCGGCCGACAGAAACAATCAGCCCCAGCATTTT. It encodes CASSPADRNNQPQHF.

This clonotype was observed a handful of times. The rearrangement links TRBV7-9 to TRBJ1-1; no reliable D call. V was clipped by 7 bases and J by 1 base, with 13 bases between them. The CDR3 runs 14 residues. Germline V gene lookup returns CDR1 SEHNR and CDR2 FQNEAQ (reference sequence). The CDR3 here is CASIPDGENTEAFF. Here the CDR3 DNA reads TGTGCCAGCATCCCAGACGGAGAGAACACTGAAGCTTTCTTT.

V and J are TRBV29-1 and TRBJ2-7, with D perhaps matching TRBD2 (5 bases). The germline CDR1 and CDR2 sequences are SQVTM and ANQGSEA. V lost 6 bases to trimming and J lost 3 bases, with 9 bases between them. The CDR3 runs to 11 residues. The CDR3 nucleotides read TGCAGCGTCGGAGGCAACTACGAGCAGTACTTC. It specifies CSVGGNYEQYF.

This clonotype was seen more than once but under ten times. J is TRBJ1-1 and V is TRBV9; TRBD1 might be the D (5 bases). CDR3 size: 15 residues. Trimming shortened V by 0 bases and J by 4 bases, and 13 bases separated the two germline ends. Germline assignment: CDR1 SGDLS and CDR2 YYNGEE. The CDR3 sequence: CASSVAGGAGTEAFF. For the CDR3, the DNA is TGTGCCAGCAGCGTAGCTGGGGGAGCGGGCACTGAAGCTTTCTTT.